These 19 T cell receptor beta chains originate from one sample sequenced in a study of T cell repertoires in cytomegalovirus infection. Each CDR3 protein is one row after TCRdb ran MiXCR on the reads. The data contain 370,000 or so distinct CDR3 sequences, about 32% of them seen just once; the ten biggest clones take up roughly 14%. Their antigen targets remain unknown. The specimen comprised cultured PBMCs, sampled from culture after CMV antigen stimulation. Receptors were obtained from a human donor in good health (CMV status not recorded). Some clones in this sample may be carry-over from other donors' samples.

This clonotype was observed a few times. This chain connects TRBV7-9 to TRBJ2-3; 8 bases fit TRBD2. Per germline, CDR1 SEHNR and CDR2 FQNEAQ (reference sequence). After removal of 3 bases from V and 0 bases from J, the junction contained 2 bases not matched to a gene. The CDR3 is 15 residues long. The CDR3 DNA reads TGTGCCAGCAGCTTCGTAGCGGGAAGCACAGATACGCAGTATTTT. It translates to CASSFVAGSTDTQYF.

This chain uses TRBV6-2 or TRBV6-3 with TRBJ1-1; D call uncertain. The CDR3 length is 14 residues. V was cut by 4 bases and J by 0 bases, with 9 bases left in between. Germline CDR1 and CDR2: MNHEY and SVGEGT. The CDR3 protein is CASSSPPLNTEAFF. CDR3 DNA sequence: TGTGCCAGCAGTTCCCCACCGTTGAACACTGAAGCTTTCTTT.

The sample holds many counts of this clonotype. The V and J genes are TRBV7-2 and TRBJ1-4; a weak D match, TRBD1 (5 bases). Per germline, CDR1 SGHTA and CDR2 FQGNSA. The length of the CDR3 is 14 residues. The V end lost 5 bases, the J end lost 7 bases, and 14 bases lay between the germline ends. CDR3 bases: TGTGCCAGCAGCCTTAGGGGTCGCGGTGAAAAACTGTTTTTT. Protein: CASSLRGRGEKLFF.

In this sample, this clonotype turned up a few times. The CDR3 protein is CAISVLAGEKLFF. The CDR3 region has the DNA TGTGCCATCAGTGTCCTGGCGGGGGAAAAACTGTTTTTT. The rearrangement uses TRBV10-3 and TRBJ1-4; no clear D gene. Germline CDR1 and CDR2: ENHRY and SYGVKD. Trimming stripped 4 bases from V and 8 bases from J, with 11 bases between. This CDR3 region has 13 residues.

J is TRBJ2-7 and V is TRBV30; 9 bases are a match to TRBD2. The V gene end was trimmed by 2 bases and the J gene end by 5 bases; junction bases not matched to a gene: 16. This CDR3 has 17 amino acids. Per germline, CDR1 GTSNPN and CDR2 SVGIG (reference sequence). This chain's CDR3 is CAWSSRPGLARGNEQYF. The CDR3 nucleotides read TGTGCCTGGAGTTCACGACCGGGACTAGCAAGGGGGAACGAGCAGTACTTC.

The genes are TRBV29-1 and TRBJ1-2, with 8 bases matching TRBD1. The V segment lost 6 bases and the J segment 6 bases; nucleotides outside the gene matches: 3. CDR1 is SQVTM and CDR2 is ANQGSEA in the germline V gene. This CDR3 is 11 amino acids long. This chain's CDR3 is CSVEGQDGYTF. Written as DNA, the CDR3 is TGCAGCGTCGAGGGACAGGATGGCTACACCTTC.

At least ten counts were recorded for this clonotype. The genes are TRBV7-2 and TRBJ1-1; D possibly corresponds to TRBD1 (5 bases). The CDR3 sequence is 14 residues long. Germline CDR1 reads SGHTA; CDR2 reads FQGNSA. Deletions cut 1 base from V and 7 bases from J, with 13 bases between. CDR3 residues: CASSLGGILGEAFF. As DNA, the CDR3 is TGTGCCAGCAGCTTAGGGGGGATTCTCGGTGAAGCTTTCTTT.

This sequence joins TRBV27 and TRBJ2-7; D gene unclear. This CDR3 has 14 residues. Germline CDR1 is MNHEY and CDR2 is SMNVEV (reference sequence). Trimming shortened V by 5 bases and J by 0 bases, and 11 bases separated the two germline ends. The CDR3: CASSPRPSSYEQYF. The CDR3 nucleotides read TGTGCCAGCAGTCCTAGGCCCAGCTCCTACGAGCAGTACTTC.

As DNA, the CDR3 is TGTGCCAGCAGTTTAAGGTGGGATCGCTTCACCGGGGAGCTGTTTTTT. The encoded protein is CASSLRWDRFTGELFF. The chain joins TRBV12-3 or TRBV12-4 to TRBJ2-2; D remains ambiguous. V was pared by 2 bases and J by 4 bases, with 14 bases between. CDR3 size: 16 residues.

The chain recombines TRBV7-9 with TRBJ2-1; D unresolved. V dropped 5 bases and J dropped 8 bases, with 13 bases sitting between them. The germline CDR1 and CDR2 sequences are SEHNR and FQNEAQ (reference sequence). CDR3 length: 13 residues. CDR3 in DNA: TGTGCCAGCAGCCACGGGCGCAAGGATGAGCAGTTCTTC. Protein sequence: CASSHGRKDEQFF.

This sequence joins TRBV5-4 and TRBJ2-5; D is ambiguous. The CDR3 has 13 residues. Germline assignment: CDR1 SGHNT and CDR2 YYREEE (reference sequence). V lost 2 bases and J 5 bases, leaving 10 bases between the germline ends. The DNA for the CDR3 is TGTGCCAGCAGCTTAAAAGGCCCGGAGACCCAGTACTTC. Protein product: CASSLKGPETQYF.

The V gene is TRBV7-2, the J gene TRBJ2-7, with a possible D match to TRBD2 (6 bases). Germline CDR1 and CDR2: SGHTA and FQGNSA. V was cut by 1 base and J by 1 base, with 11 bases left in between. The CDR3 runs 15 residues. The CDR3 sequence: CASSLEAGPSYEQYF. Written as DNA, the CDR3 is TGTGCCAGCAGCTTAGAGGCGGGGCCTTCCTACGAGCAGTACTTC.

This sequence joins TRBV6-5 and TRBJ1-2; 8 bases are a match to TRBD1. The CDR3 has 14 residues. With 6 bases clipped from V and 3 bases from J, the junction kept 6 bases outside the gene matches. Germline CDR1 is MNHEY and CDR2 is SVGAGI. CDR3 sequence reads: CASSQIQGDYGYTF. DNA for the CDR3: TGTGCCAGCAGCCAGATACAGGGGGACTATGGCTACACCTTC.

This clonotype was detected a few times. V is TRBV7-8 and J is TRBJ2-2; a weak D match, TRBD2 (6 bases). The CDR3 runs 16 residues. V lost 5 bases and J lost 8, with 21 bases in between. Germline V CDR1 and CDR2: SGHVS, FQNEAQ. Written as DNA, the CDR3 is TGTGCCAGCAGCCTAAAACCCCTAGCGCCGAAGGGGGAGCTGTTTTTT. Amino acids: CASSLKPLAPKGELFF. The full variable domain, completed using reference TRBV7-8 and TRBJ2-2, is GAGVSQSPRYKVAKRGQDVALRCDPISGHVSLFWYQQALGQGPEFLTYFQNEAQLDKSGLPSDRFFAERPEGSVSTLKIQRTQQEDSAVYLCASSLKPLAPKGELFFGEGSRLTVL.

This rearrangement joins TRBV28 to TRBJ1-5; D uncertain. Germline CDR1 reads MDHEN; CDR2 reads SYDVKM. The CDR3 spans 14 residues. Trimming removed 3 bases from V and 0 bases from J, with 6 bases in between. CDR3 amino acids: CASSFQYSNQPQHF. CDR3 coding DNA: TGTGCCAGCAGTTTCCAGTATAGCAATCAGCCCCAGCATTTT.

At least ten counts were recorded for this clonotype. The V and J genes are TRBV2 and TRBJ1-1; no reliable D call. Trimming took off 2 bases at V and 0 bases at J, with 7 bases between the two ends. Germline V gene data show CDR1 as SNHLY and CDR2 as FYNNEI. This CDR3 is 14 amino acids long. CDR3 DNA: TGTGCCAGCAGTGAACTCGGGGTGAACACTGAAGCTTTCTTT. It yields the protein CASSELGVNTEAFF.

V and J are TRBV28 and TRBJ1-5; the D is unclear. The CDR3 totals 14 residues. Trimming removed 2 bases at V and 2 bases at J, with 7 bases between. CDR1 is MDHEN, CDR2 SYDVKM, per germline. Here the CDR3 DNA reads TGTGCCAGCAGTTTAGGGATAGGCAATCAGCCCCAGCATTTT. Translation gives CASSLGIGNQPQHF.

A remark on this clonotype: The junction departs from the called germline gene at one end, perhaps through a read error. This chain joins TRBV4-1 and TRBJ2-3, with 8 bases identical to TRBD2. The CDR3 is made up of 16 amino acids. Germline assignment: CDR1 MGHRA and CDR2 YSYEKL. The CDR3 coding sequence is TGTGCCAGCAGCCGAGACGCGGGAGGAGGTGAAGATACGCAGTATTTT. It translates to CASSRDAGGGEDTQYF.

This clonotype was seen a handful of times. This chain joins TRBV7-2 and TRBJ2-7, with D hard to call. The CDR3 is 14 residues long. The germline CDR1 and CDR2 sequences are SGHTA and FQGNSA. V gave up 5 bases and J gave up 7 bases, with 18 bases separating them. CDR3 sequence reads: CASSLAPRRKEQYF. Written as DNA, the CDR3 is TGTGCCAGCAGCCTCGCCCCACGGCGTAAGGAGCAGTACTTC.